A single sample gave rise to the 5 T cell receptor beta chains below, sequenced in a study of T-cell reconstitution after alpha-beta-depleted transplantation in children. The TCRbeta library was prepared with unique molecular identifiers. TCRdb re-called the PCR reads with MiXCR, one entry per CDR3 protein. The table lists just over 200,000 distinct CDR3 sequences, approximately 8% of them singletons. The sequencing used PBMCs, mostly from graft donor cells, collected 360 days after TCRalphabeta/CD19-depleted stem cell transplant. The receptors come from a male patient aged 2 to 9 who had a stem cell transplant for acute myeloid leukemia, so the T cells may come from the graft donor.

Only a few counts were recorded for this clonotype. CDR3 in DNA: TGTGCCAGCAGAGGGGCCTACGAGCAGTACTTC. It is translated as CASRGAYEQYF. This chain connects TRBV6-2 or TRBV6-3 to TRBJ2-7; TRBD1 is a possible D gene (5 bases). Trimming stripped 6 bases from V and 2 bases from J, with 5 bases between. CDR1 and CDR2 from the germline V gene are MNHEY and SVGEGT. This CDR3 comprises 11 residues.

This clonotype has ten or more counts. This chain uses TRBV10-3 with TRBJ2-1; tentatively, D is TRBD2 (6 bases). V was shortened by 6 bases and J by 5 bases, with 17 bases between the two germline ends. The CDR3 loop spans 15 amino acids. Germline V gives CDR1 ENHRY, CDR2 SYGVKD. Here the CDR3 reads CAIRDSGERNNEQFF. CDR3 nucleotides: TGTGCCATCAGGGATAGCGGCGAGAGAAACAATGAGCAGTTCTTC.

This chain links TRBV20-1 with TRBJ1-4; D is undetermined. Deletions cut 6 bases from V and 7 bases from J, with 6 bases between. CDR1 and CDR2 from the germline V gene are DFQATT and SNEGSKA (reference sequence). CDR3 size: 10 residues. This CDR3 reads CSAWSEKLFF. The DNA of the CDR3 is TGCAGTGCCTGGAGTGAAAAACTGTTTTTT.

The CDR3 loop is CASSDPRPPGTSWSYNEQFF. The DNA for the CDR3 is TGTGCCAGCAGTGATCCCCGGCCGCCCGGGACTAGCTGGTCCTACAATGAGCAGTTCTTC. The chain combines TRBV2 with TRBJ2-1; 9 bases map to TRBD2. Germline CDR1 and CDR2: SNHLY and FYNNEI. The CDR3 is 20 amino acids. The V gene end was trimmed by 3 bases and the J gene end by 1 base; junction bases not matched to a gene: 16.

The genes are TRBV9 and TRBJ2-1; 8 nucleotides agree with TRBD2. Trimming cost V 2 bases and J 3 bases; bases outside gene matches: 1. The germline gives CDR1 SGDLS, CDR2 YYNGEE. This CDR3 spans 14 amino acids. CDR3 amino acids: CASSVSGSYNEQFF. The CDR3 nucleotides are TGTGCCAGCAGCGTGAGCGGGAGCTACAATGAGCAGTTCTTC.